This T cell receptor beta chain emerged from a study of blood T cell repertoires in COVID-19. On the study more broadly: PBMCs, B-cell-depleted T cells, or T cells provided the cDNA or gDNA that made up the material.

Original processing methods: Researchers report that nucleated cell counts were estimated from reference gene primer amplification. The assay was immunoSEQ multiplex PCR, and TCRdb's table has in-frame clones only and misses some. V and J calls and clone size are as listed in that table; D and trimming were resolved from the DNA. This sample has some 250,000 clones, with around four fifths found just once. Trimming took 7 bases from V and 8 from J, leaving 15 bases between them. Germline CDR1 is MNHEY and CDR2 is SVGAGI. The CDR3 is 14 residues long. This receptor was obtained from a man aged 25 to 40 who had recovered from COVID-19. This chain joins TRBV6-5 and TRBJ1-6; D is unclear. Material: peripheral blood. The CDR3 spells CASTITGIDSPLHF. CDR3 in DNA: TGTGCCAGCACCATTACGGGGATAGATTCACCCCTCCACTTT.